This T cell receptor beta chain stems from a study of cytomegalovirus exposure and HLA in healthy donors (dated by TCRdb to about 2017). In terms of the full investigation: An earlier analysis of 587 of the donors reported approximately 300 Gb of sequence data and 117 million unique TCR beta sequences obtained from about 200 million T cells. A handful of DR-DQ haplotypes were handled as single units for association and clustering because linkage in the cohort was strong. Of the roughly 410 genotyped donors, 75% to 85% were placed in the genetic ancestry cluster associated with self-reported Caucasian donors. A later genetic analysis used genome-wide SNP genotypes for about 55% of the 666 donors, treating that subset as a discovery cohort. The aim of the study was to test whether cataloging public T cell receptors could identify signatures of past pathogen exposure. Every discovery cohort repertoire had been produced on one sequencing platform. An early release that covered about 600 HLA-typed donors contained 250 to 350 gigabases of sequencing data and around 80 million unique TCR sequences. To predict cytomegalovirus infection status, the study combined high-throughput TCR immunosequencing, statistical association of individual TCRs with disease status, and machine learning. Donor age, sex, ethnicity and CMV serostatus were compiled together with the repertoire data. The later analysis used no new phenotypic data to find candidate immune exposures, relying instead on TCR beta sequences and their occurrence across donors. Typing coverage differed by locus: A, B, C, DRB1 and DQB1 were typed in roughly 629-630 donors, DQA1 in about 500, DPA1 in some 600, and DPB1 in 400 to 490. An earlier analysis of some 500 of the donors used high-throughput TCR beta sequencing to judge whether each TCR beta V gene segment behaved as functional or pseudogenic. A later analysis re-analyzed previously published TCR beta repertoires from roughly 690 donors and added high-resolution HLA genotyping to study TCR occurrence patterns. Class I and class II HLA loci were covered by the typing at four-digit resolution. A separate validation cohort of over 95 different subjects was used in addition to the roughly 620-subject first cohort. The study profiled the T cell repertoires of 500 to 800 subjects by immunosequencing and related them to cytomegalovirus serostatus. On average, around 240,000 unique TCR beta nucleotide sequences were sequenced per donor among some 430 genotyped donors of the cohort, with roughly a sixth of those sequences being non-productive.

The library relied on the immunoSEQ multiplex PCR assay. For the multiplex PCR, a mixture combining 60 forward primers for TCR Vbeta segments and 13 reverse primers for TCR Jbeta segments was used. The CDR3 region of rearranged TCR beta genes was amplified from genomic DNA by a multiplex PCR assay. The amplified TCR beta libraries were sequenced on the Illumina HiSeq System as 87-base-pair reads. The authors processed their data as follows. A later analysis tallied roughly 76 million unique TCR beta chains across the 666 repertoires, and roughly 11 million of those chains were shared by two or more donors. Raw reads were error-corrected and collapsed into unique sequences by a nearest-neighbor algorithm in which closely related sequences were merged to remove PCR and sequencing errors. CDR3 sequences were aligned to IMGT reference sequences to assign V, D and J gene segments. For a sequence to be retained, a match of at least six nucleotides was required to both a V gene segment and a J gene segment. Rearrangements were called productive when the CDR3 lacked stop codons and stayed in frame with V and J; all others were non-productive. CDR3 was defined by IMGT convention, running from the second conserved V-encoded cysteine to the conserved J-encoded phenylalanine. The earlier analysis of roughly 590 of the donors excluded any sequence lacking an unambiguous match to a single V gene segment. In an earlier analysis of some 590 of the donors, a V segment was called functional when productive rearrangements were above 56.7%, and segregating when the standard deviation between donors exceeded 5%. A statistical classification framework was built to diagnose cytomegalovirus status from the catalog of TCR beta chain sequences. In a later analysis, V and J genes were assigned by comparing TCR nucleotide sequences against IMGT/GENE-DB human TR gene sequences. In a later analysis, CDR3 sequences and most-parsimonious VDJ recombination scenarios were assigned using the TCRdist pipeline. A later analysis defined each TCR beta chain by its CDR3 amino acid sequence plus V-gene family, and excluded reads lacking a unique V-gene family. A later analysis removed several hundred highly shared, low-generation-probability nucleotide sequences to deal with suspected cross-contamination and a sequencing artifact. A later analysis calculated a clonal expansion index for each public chain from normalized within-repertoire ranks of inferred template counts. A later analysis computed generation probabilities with a VDJ recombination model fitted to out-of-frame rearrangements, and checked the results against IGoR. In a later analysis, TCR-TCR, TCR-HLA and TCR-CMV co-occurrence was scored with hypergeometric tests, and a repertoire-size bias correction was applied to TCR pairs. In a later analysis, false discovery rates were estimated by permuting HLA or CMV assignments 20 times. In a later analysis, co-occurring TCRs were grouped with DBSCAN, and TCRdist sequence similarity was added when clustering was performed within HLA-allele-positive subsets. For co-occurrence clustering, repertoires with fewer than 30,000 or more than 120,000 public chains were excluded, along with 5 or 6 repertoires with anomalous nucleotide sharing. TCRdb's version of the immuneACCESS table is confined to in-frame rearrangements and falls short of the full clone set. An unresolved V gene accounts for under half of the shortfall where checked; the remainder is of unknown origin. V and J calls and clone size are as listed in that table; D and trimming were resolved from the DNA. Here the sample has about 200,000 clones; over 60% occur a single time. The ten largest clones add up to approximately 1.8% of the sample.

As for this clone: Its recognized antigen is unknown. One base away there is no much larger clone; base qualities are not given.

The cohort was made up of under 800 healthy bone marrow donors. Cohort members were all nominally healthy when sampled, although unrecorded immune exposures were likely present. The donor tested CMV seronegative, placing the donor among the roughly 350 seronegative members of the cohort. Every donor gave a peripheral blood sample, and the peripheral blood mononuclear cells from that sample were used for TCR beta sequencing. The Qiagen DNeasy Blood Extraction Kit was used to extract genomic DNA from the blood cell samples. Trimming accounts for 4 bases at V and 4 bases at J, while the number of junction bases matched to no gene is 9. The CDR3 goes from the cysteine to the phenylalanine over 17 residues. Only CDR3 DNA is held: 51 bases, read in frame from base 1. CDR1 and CDR2 are drawn from the germline V gene (reference sequence): SGHKS, YYEKEE. Study-wide conclusions, independent of this receptor: The earlier analysis of nearly 600 of the donors excluded over 15 rarely observed V segments, including chromosome 9 orphons, because counts were too low. In a later analysis, TCR association rates were found to vary across HLA loci, with the most associated TCRs seen for DRB1 alleles and the fewest for HLA-C alleles. According to a later analysis, most CMV-associated TCR beta chains appeared to be HLA-restricted, and the HLA associations seemed to be driven largely by CMV exposure. Broadly in line with IMGT annotations, most TCR beta V segments showed up in productive rearrangements about 90% or about 30% of the time in an earlier analysis of under 700 of the donors. The cohort was sequenced for TCR beta chains only, and without alpha or paired-chain data the features that could be detected were limited. In a later analysis, HLA-associated TCR beta chains showed more clonal expansion and lower generation probabilities than non-associated chains that were equally common. A cluster of highly shared sequence variants was judged likely to represent a technical artifact of the sequencing pipeline. Several of the top co-occurrence clusters appeared to be linked to parvovirus B19, influenza, CMV and Epstein-Barr virus, according to a later analysis. At a false discovery rate of 0.05, a later analysis linked 16,951 TCR beta sequences to specific HLA alleles. Correlated functional status among segregating V segments might reflect linkage disequilibrium, but an unknown experimental factor could not be ruled out. A further reported finding was that TCR beta sequences accurately predicted the HLA-A and HLA-B alleles for most subjects in the first cohort. The 87-base-pair reads could not distinguish some IMGT-functional V segments, including TRBV6-2 and TRBV6-3, so those segments were excluded. Assigning TCR associations to individual alleles was difficult when HLA alleles, especially DR and DQ, strongly co-occurred. While some public TCRs were present in many individuals, most TCR sequences turned up only very rarely across donors. In both the original and validation cohorts, the classifier was reported to diagnose cytomegalovirus status with high specificity and sensitivity. Presence/absence analyses assumed roughly uniform sequencing depth across donors, an assumption that may not hold. CMV serostatus was the only immune exposure information available for the cohort. Three of the identified cytomegalovirus-associated TCR beta chains were confirmed in vitro to be specific for cytomegalovirus antigens. In a later genetic analysis, fewer N-insertions in productive TCRs were reported among donors in an Asian-associated ancestry cluster than the approximately 710-donor mean. A later genetic analysis associated a missense DCLRE1C variant with V-gene and J-gene trimming of TCR beta chains, and an independent cohort replicated the association. The study gave a list of 150 to 200 TCR beta chains associated with cytomegalovirus. HLA typing was unavailable for some donors at each locus, so association tests used only the typed subset. It was suggested by the authors that the approach could potentially be generalized to other disease states and immunological phenotypes.

The rearranged chain carries TRBV5-5 and TRBJ2-2, with 11 bases aligning to TRBD2. The sequencing sample was made of PBMCs. The receptor was isolated from a male donor in good health and CMV-seronegative. The DNA reads TGTGCCAGCAGCCTGAATAGCGGGAGGGTCGGCACCGGGGAGCTGTTTTTT. This sequence encodes CASSLNSGRVGTGELFF. The variable domain in full, with residues beyond the CDR3 obtained from the reference TRBV5-5 and TRBJ2-2 genes, is DAGVTQSPTHLIKTRGQQVTLRCSPISGHKSVSWYQQVLGQGPQFIFQYYEKEERGRGNFPDRFSARQFPNYSSELNVNALLLGDSALYLCASSLNSGRVGTGELFFGEGSRLTVL.